This paragraph covers one T cell receptor beta chain sequence. Its target is unknown. Germline V lookup: CDR1 MDHEN, CDR2 SYDVKM. The V end lost 2 bases, the J end lost 2 bases, and 15 bases lay between the germline ends. The CDR3 is made up of 17 amino acids. This sample stems from a study of T cell repertoires in cytomegalovirus infection. General study points: The ex vivo response was dominated by HLA-C-restricted CMV-specific TCR beta clonotypes.

TCRdb redid the calling of the reads with MiXCR, one entry per CDR3 protein. The sample carries some 940,000 distinct CDR3 sequences, 30% to 40% recorded once. Sequencing was performed on cultured CD8+ T cells from PBMCs, taken from culture after CMV antigen stimulation. The sequence was obtained from a human donor in good health (CMV status not recorded). Some clones in this sample may be carry-over from other donors' samples. The J gene is TRBJ2-2, the V gene TRBV28, with TRBD2 as a possible D gene (6 bases). The CDR3 DNA reads as TGTGCCAGCAGTTTAGGGCGGGGACGACATAACACCGGGGAGCTGTTTTTT. Translated, it gives CASSLGRGRHNTGELFF.